Listed below are T cell receptor beta chains from one sample, sequenced in a study of monozygotic twins with inflammatory bowel disease. With the 5' RACE reads reprocessed, TCRdb shows one record per CDR3 protein and no DNA. The sample has approximately 330,000 distinct CDR3 sequences. Specimen: blood. These receptors were collected from a human donor with ulcerative colitis or Crohn's disease, or a healthy co-twin of an affected twin (not recorded which). Each CDR3 is given with its conserved first and last residue.

J: TRBJ1-2
V: TRBV10-3
CDR3: CAASGAAYGYTF

J: TRBJ2-2
V: TRBV28
CDR3: CASSLRTKGWTGELFF

J: TRBJ2-6
V: TRBV11-1
CDR3: CASSYGNRGQYSGANVLTF

J: TRBJ2-2
V: TRBV7-9
CDR3: CASSSPAFGPSTGELFF

J: TRBJ2-6
V: TRBV5-1
CDR3: CASSLYGSGANVLTF

J: TRBJ2-6
V: TRBV27
CDR3: CASSSHRGRAGANVLTF

J: TRBJ1-5
V: TRBV3-1
CDR3: CASGQVPGGRPQHF

J: TRBJ1-1
V: TRBV5-1
CDR3: CASSLIPTGGTEAFF

J: TRBJ2-3
V: TRBV5-5
CDR3: CASSYLSGTSTDTQYF

J: TRBJ1-1
V: TRBV6-6
CDR3: CASSSEWGTEAFF

J: TRBJ2-2
V: TRBV11-2
CDR3: CASSLGVSNTGELFF

J: TRBJ2-3
V: TRBV29-1
CDR3: CSVRLAYTTDTQYF

J: TRBJ2-7
V: TRBV7-2
CDR3: CASSLIVGDYYEQYF

J: TRBJ2-7
V: TRBV11-2
CDR3: CASSFTGSYEQYF

J: TRBJ2-1
V: TRBV5-1
CDR3: CASSSGLESQQFF

J: TRBJ2-3
V: TRBV6-1
CDR3: CASGLGGTSGRDTQYF

J: TRBJ2-2
V: TRBV4-1
CDR3: CASSQRGLGELFF

J: TRBJ2-1
V: TRBV5-1
CDR3: CASSLAFSGNEQFF

J: TRBJ1-3
V: TRBV12-3/TRBV12-4
CDR3: CASKARGDGNTIYF

J: TRBJ1-2
V: TRBV2
CDR3: CASQGRGGYTF

J: TRBJ2-1
V: TRBV20-1
CDR3: CSAGRDRGYNEQFF

J: TRBJ2-7
V: TRBV28
CDR3: CASRSFGTQISHEQYF

J: TRBJ2-1
V: TRBV4-1
CDR3: CASMLPGLAGNEQFF

J: TRBJ2-6
V: TRBV4-2
CDR3: CASSQDQAGGGNSGANVLTF

J: TRBJ2-7
V: TRBV24-1
CDR3: CATSDSGVDEQYF

J: TRBJ2-5
V: TRBV3-1
CDR3: CASSQFSGQGLSF